One and the same sample provided the 3 T cell receptor beta chains below, sequenced in a study of blood T cell repertoires in COVID-19. TCRdb keeps only in-frame clones here, not all; method: immunoSEQ multiplex PCR. Of 150,000 to 200,000 clones in the sample, 90% were seen once. The sample was peripheral blood. The receptor set was obtained from a man aged 45-60 years with acute or convalescent COVID-19.

V and J are TRBV4-1 and TRBJ2-1; 7 bases agree with TRBD2. V lost 2 bases to trimming and J lost 8 bases; unmatched junction nucleotides: 9. The CDR3 length is 15 residues. Germline CDR1 and CDR2: MGHRA and YSYEKL. For the CDR3, the DNA is TGCGCCAGCAGCCAACGGCTAGCGGCTATTTATGAGCAGTTCTTC. Protein product: CASSQRLAAIYEQFF.

The chain is built from TRBV28 and TRBJ2-6, with D possibly being TRBD1 (6 bases). Germline values: CDR1 MDHEN, CDR2 SYDVKM. The CDR3 runs 14 residues. V gave up 7 bases and J gave up 4 bases, with 11 bases separating them. The CDR3 nucleotides are TGTGCCAGCACCAACAGGGCCGGGGCCAACGTCCTGACTTTC. It codes for CASTNRAGANVLTF. Based on the CDR3 plus reference TRBV28 and TRBJ2-6, the full variable domain is DVKVTQSSRYLVKRTGEKVFLECVQDMDHENMFWYRQDPGLGLRLIYFSYDVKMKEKGDIPEGYSVSREKKERFSLILESASTNQTSMYLCASTNRAGANVLTFGAGSRLTVL.

V usage is TRBV20-1 and J usage is TRBJ2-3, with D hard to call. Trimming stripped 5 bases from V and 2 bases from J, with 5 bases between. The CDR3 loop spans 11 amino acids. In germline, CDR1 is DFQATT, CDR2 SNEGSKA (reference sequence). For the CDR3, the DNA is TGCAGTGCTCCATTCACAGATACGCAGTATTTT. Its protein is CSAPFTDTQYF.